The 8 T cell receptor beta chains given below trace back to one sample, sequenced in a study of T cells in Graves' hyperthyroidism and ophthalmopathy. RNA transcripts served as the template for amplifying TCR beta CDR3 regions. In the first-round RT-PCR of the TCR CDR3, the HTBI primer set was used. TCRdb ran MiXCR on the multiplex PCR reads and lists one entry per CDR3 protein. The sample carries some 490,000 distinct CDR3 sequences, approximately 22% recorded once. The source material was blood. The receptors stem from a woman aged 65 to 85 with Graves' ophthalmopathy.

This clonotype was observed at least ten times. The genes are TRBV2 and TRBJ1-5; TRBD1 might be the D (5 bases). The ends were cut back, 6 bases at V and 5 bases at J, with 11 bases in the middle. The CDR3 extends over 13 amino acids. Germline V CDR1 and CDR2: SNHLY, FYNNEI. The CDR3 loop is CASRGDGDQPQHF. CDR3 DNA: TGTGCCAGCAGGGGGGACGGTGATCAGCCCCAGCATTTT.

This chain joins TRBV5-1 and TRBJ2-7, with 7 bases that match TRBD1. CDR1 SGHRS and CDR2 YFSETQ come from the germline V gene. The CDR3 is 14 amino acids. V trimming: 0 bases; J trimming: 2 bases; junction bases outside the gene matches: 2. CDR3 amino acids: CASSLEGQTYEQYF. CDR3 coding DNA: TGCGCCAGCAGCTTGGAGGGACAGACCTACGAGCAGTACTTC.

This clonotype was recorded at least ten times. This chain uses TRBV28 with TRBJ2-3, with D possibly TRBD1 on 6 matching bases. There are 15 residues in the CDR3. Germline loops: CDR1 MDHEN, CDR2 SYDVKM. Trimming removed 7 bases from V and 3 bases from J, with 17 bases in between. For the CDR3, the DNA is TGTGCCAGCATGGCGCCAGACAGGATGACAGATACGCAGTATTTT. This encodes CASMAPDRMTDTQYF.

This clonotype showed up many times. The chain combines TRBV12-3 or TRBV12-4 with TRBJ1-5; possibly TRBD1 for D (5 bases). V was trimmed by 2 bases and J by 3 bases, leaving 8 bases between them. The CDR3 consists of 14 residues. The CDR3 DNA sequence: TGTGCCAGCAGTTTACAGACAGCCAATCAGCCCCAGCATTTT. Its protein is CASSLQTANQPQHF.

V is TRBV5-5 and J is TRBJ2-1; 12 positions match TRBD1. Germline CDR1 reads SGHKS; CDR2 reads YYEKEE (reference sequence). The CDR3 contains 14 residues. Trimming at V came to 4 bases and at J to 8 bases, leaving 4 bases not matched to a gene. CDR3 residues: CASSRDRGQHEQFF. CDR3 bases: TGTGCCAGCAGCCGGGACAGGGGGCAGCATGAGCAGTTCTTC.

The chain has TRBV6-2 or TRBV6-3 and TRBJ2-7; TRBD2 might be the D (5 bases). The CDR3 length is 13 residues. Germline V lookup: CDR1 MNHEY, CDR2 SVGEGT. Trimming took off 3 bases at V and 7 bases at J, with 13 bases between the two ends. The chain's CDR3 is CASSYLKGGEQYF. CDR3 nucleotides: TGTGCCAGCAGTTATTTGAAGGGCGGGGAGCAGTACTTC.

This clonotype was picked up many times. The chain carries TRBV7-8 and TRBJ2-5; 9 bases align to TRBD2. The CDR3 is made up of 14 amino acids. CDR1 and CDR2 (germline): SGHVS, FQNEAQ. The V segment lost 5 bases and the J segment 5 bases; nucleotides outside the gene matches: 6. The CDR3 is CASSRGLAVETQYF. CDR3 sequence (DNA): TGTGCCAGCAGCCGGGGACTAGCAGTCGAGACCCAGTACTTC.

The V gene is TRBV6-1, the J gene TRBJ1-6, with no clear D. Per germline, CDR1 MNHNS and CDR2 SASEGT. The V end lost 6 bases, the J end lost 11 bases, and 11 bases lay between the germline ends. The length of the CDR3 is 12 residues. CDR3: CASRANGPPLHF. In nucleotides, the CDR3 is TGTGCCAGCAGGGCCAATGGGCCACCCCTCCACTTT.